This T cell receptor beta chain was observed in a study of T-cell reconstitution after alpha-beta-depleted transplantation in children. A TCRbeta library incorporating unique molecular identifiers was prepared. Each CDR3 protein gets one entry after TCRdb re-called the PCR reads with MiXCR. The data hold about 500,000 distinct CDR3 sequences, with around a third observed a single time. Trimming took 0 bases from V and 2 from J, leaving 8 bases between them. The CDR3 extends over 14 amino acids. Germline V lookup: CDR1 DFQATT, CDR2 SNEGSKA (reference sequence). The TCR was taken from a human donor who donated a stem cell graft to a child with aplastic anemia. The V call is TRBV20-1, the J call TRBJ1-3; maybe TRBD1 (5 bases). The sequencing here drew on PBMCs from the stem cell graft donor, taken from the stem cell graft. The CDR3 is CSARDRGAGNTIYF. CDR3 DNA: TGCAGTGCTAGAGATCGAGGGGCTGGAAACACCATATATTTT.